This entry lists 2 T cell receptor beta chains sequenced from one sample in a study of regulatory T cells in long-lasting Graves disease. Construction of TCR beta libraries relied on iRepertoire HTBI primers and on Arm-PCR targeting CDR3 regions. MiXCR, run by TCRdb on the multiplex PCR reads, gives a single entry per CDR3 protein. The sample has approximately 230,000 distinct CDR3 sequences, around 17% seen once. As to time point: newly diagnosed GD, antithyroid drugs for less than 3 months. Extracted RNA from PBMCs served as the source of the TCR library. This sample comprised peripheral blood mononuclear cells (PBMCs), obtained at new diagnosis, from a patient treated with antithyroid drugs. The source of these receptors is a female donor with Graves disease.

The chain carries TRBV20-1 and TRBJ2-7; D is undetermined. Germline V lookup: CDR1 DFQATT, CDR2 SNEGSKA (reference sequence). Trimming stripped 7 bases from V and 3 bases from J, with 7 bases between. The CDR3 covers 10 residues. The CDR3 sequence: CSVGDYEQYF. The DNA for the CDR3 is TGCAGTGTTGGGGACTACGAGCAGTACTTC.

As regards this clonotype: This probably arose from a read error, given a far larger clone one base away. The chain carries TRBV7-8 and TRBJ2-7; 8 bases map to TRBD2. Germline CDR1 reads SGHVS; CDR2 reads FQNEAQ. J gave up 7 bases and V 4 bases, and 15 bases lay outside the gene matches. The CDR3 is made up of 16 amino acids. Here the CDR3 DNA reads TGTGCCAGCAGCTCTCTTAGCGGGATCGTCTACAATGAGCAGTACTTC. Amino acid sequence: CASSSLSGIVYNEQYF.